What follows are 24 T cell receptor beta chains derived from one specimen sequenced in a study of T cell repertoires in cytomegalovirus infection. TCRdb re-derived calls from the reads in MiXCR, one entry per CDR3 protein. The sample lists some 250,000 distinct CDR3 sequences; approximately 9.1% were seen once. Sequenced: PBMCs. The source of these receptors is a human donor in good health (CMV status not recorded). Some clones in this sample may be carry-over from other donors' samples.

Only a few counts were recorded for this clonotype. V and J are TRBV19 and TRBJ2-7, with 8 nucleotides matching TRBD1. Germline V gives CDR1 LNHDA, CDR2 SQIVND (reference sequence). J gave up 2 bases and V 3 bases, and 6 bases lay outside the gene matches. This CDR3 region has 15 residues. CDR3 sequence (DNA): TGTGCCAGTAGTATTGGACAGGGTTCCACCTACGAGCAGTACTTC. Protein product: CASSIGQGSTYEQYF.

This clonotype was counted many times. This chain uses TRBV19 with TRBJ2-1, with TRBD2 matching 14 bases. Unmatched junction bases numbered 14, after V lost 9 bases and J lost 10 bases. The CDR3 has 16 amino acids. Per germline, CDR1 LNHDA and CDR2 SQIVND (reference sequence). The CDR3 coding sequence is TGTGCCAGCCGTCCCGGGACTAGCGGGAGAGAGGGAGAGCAGTTCTTC. This gives the protein CASRPGTSGREGEQFF.

J is TRBJ2-1 and V is TRBV20-1; 7 bases are a match to TRBD1. The CDR3 has 14 amino acids. V was pared by 6 bases and J by 1 base, with 6 bases of the junction left unmatched. CDR1 is DFQATT and CDR2 is SNEGSKA in the germline V gene (reference sequence). The CDR3 region is CSALGTVSYNEQFF. CDR3 nucleotides: TGCAGTGCCCTCGGGACAGTATCCTACAATGAGCAGTTCTTC.

This rearrangement joins TRBV6-2 or TRBV6-3 to TRBJ1-6; TRBD1 matches at 7 bases. This CDR3 is built from 15 residues. The germline CDR1 and CDR2 sequences are MNHEY and SVGEGT. J lost 5 bases, V lost 7 bases, and 8 bases had no gene match. As DNA, the CDR3 is TGTGCCAGCACCAGCGGGGACAGACATAATTCACCCCTCCACTTT. Protein product: CASTSGDRHNSPLHF.

This clonotype was seen only a few times. The V gene is TRBV28, the J gene TRBJ1-1; no firm D call. Germline values: CDR1 MDHEN, CDR2 SYDVKM. The CDR3 is 12 residues long. With 7 bases removed from V and 8 bases from J, the gap between germline ends came to 14 bases. The CDR3 nucleotides are TGTGCCAGCAATTCGAGAGCCATCGAAGCTTTCTTT. Translating gives CASNSRAIEAFF. Together with reference TRBV28 and TRBJ1-1, the CDR3 gives the full variable domain: DVKVTQSSRYLVKRTGEKVFLECVQDMDHENMFWYRQDPGLGLRLIYFSYDVKMKEKGDIPEGYSVSREKKERFSLILESASTNQTSMYLCASNSRAIEAFFGQGTRLTVV.

The table lists this clonotype with a few counts. The chain joins TRBV10-2 to TRBJ1-5; D call uncertain. The V gene lost 2 bases and the J gene lost 8 bases, with 7 bases spanning the gap. This CDR3 has 12 residues. Germline V lookup: CDR1 WSHSY, CDR2 SAAADI. CDR3 residues: CASSEGVKPQHF. Written as DNA, the CDR3 is TGCGCCAGCAGTGAGGGGGTCAAGCCCCAGCATTTT.

This rearrangement joins TRBV7-2 to TRBJ1-2, with D unclear. CDR1 and CDR2 from the germline V gene are SGHTA and FQGNSA. CDR3 length: 14 residues. Trimming shortened V by 4 bases and J by 10 bases, and 19 bases separated the two germline ends. The CDR3 is CASSSTGPKYDYTF. The CDR3 region has the DNA TGTGCCAGCAGCTCTACGGGCCCGAAGTACGACTACACCTTC. Combining the CDR3 with reference TRBV7-2 and TRBJ1-2 gives the whole variable domain GAGVSQSPSNKVTEKGKDVELRCDPISGHTALYWYRQSLGQGLEFLIYFQGNSAPDKSGLPSDRFSAERTGGSVSTLTIQRTQQEDSAVYLCASSSTGPKYDYTFGSGTRLTVV.

In its sample, this clonotype was seen many times. The rearrangement uses TRBV19 and TRBJ1-1; D uncertain. The CDR3 has 13 amino acids. In germline, CDR1 is LNHDA, CDR2 SQIVND (reference sequence). The V and J ends lost 5 bases and 1 base respectively, with 8 bases between them. The DNA for the CDR3 is TGTGCCAGTAGTCCACAGTCGAACACTGAAGCTTTCTTT. Encoded protein: CASSPQSNTEAFF.

The gene calls are TRBV29-1 and TRBJ2-3, with D unclear. This CDR3 region has 13 residues. Per the germline V gene, CDR1 is SQVTM and CDR2 is ANQGSEA. The ends were cut back, 4 bases at V and 0 bases at J, with 8 bases in the middle. CDR3 sequence reads: CSVGSGSTDTQYF. The DNA for the CDR3 is TGCAGCGTTGGTTCCGGCAGCACAGATACGCAGTATTTT.

This clonotype has only a few counts. The chain has TRBV7-2 and TRBJ1-2, with 7 bases that match TRBD1. This CDR3 contains 13 residues. Germline CDR1 SGHTA, CDR2 FQGNSA. The V and J ends lost 5 bases and 7 bases, in that order; junction bases with no gene match: 7. CDR3 in amino acids: CASSPLAGGGYTF. CDR3 DNA: TGTGCCAGCAGCCCCTTAGCAGGGGGTGGCTACACCTTC.

This clonotype was picked up a small number of times. This chain uses TRBV7-2 with TRBJ2-1; tentative D call: TRBD2 (6 bases). The germline gives CDR1 SGHTA, CDR2 FQGNSA. V was trimmed by 5 bases and J by 4 bases, leaving 15 bases between them. This CDR3 region has 15 residues. The DNA for the CDR3 is TGTGCCAGCAGCCTCAGCGGGCCGGGTTACAATGAGCAGTTCTTC. Translation gives CASSLSGPGYNEQFF.

There are many counts of this clonotype. This rearrangement joins TRBV27 to TRBJ2-2, with TRBD1 matching over 7 bases. Trimming cost V 6 bases and J 1 base; bases outside gene matches: 11. The CDR3 loop spans 17 amino acids. Germline V gene data show CDR1 as MNHEY and CDR2 as SMNVEV (reference sequence). CDR3 amino acids: CASSQALGQKNTGELFF. The CDR3 DNA sequence: TGTGCCAGCAGCCAGGCCTTGGGACAGAAGAACACCGGGGAGCTGTTTTTT.

In its sample, this clonotype was seen once. V is TRBV28 and J is TRBJ2-3, with 11 positions matching TRBD2. J gave up 4 bases and V 5 bases, and 5 bases lay outside the gene matches. CDR1 MDHEN and CDR2 SYDVKM come from the germline V gene. The CDR3 sequence is 15 residues long. CDR3: CASSPQLAGADTQYF. The CDR3 DNA follows: TGTGCCAGCAGTCCGCAACTAGCGGGAGCAGATACGCAGTATTTT.

This clonotype has a count of ten or more. The genes are TRBV12-3 or TRBV12-4 and TRBJ1-3, with D unclear. This CDR3 is built from 13 residues. V lost 3 bases and J lost 4, with 7 bases in between. The CDR3 protein is CASSLLLGNTIYF. The CDR3, as DNA: TGTGCCAGCAGTTTGCTTTTGGGAAACACCATATATTTT.

V usage is TRBV29-1 and J usage is TRBJ2-1; D gene unclear. The CDR3 length is 16 residues. CDR1 is SQVTM and CDR2 is ANQGSEA in the germline V gene. Trimming pared 0 bases from V and 3 bases from J, leaving 15 bases between. Here the CDR3 DNA reads TGCAGCGTTGAAGACCCCGGAGTATCCTTCTACAATGAGCAGTTCTTC. It specifies CSVEDPGVSFYNEQFF.

This clonotype has ten or more counts. This chain links TRBV7-2 with TRBJ1-5; 7 bases are shared with TRBD1. This CDR3 contains 14 residues. J gave up 2 bases and V 3 bases, and 1 base lay outside the gene matches. The germline CDR1 and CDR2 sequences are SGHTA and FQGNSA. The CDR3 region is CASSLGQRNQPQHF. The CDR3 DNA follows: TGTGCCAGCAGCTTGGGACAGCGCAATCAGCCCCAGCATTTT.

This clonotype turned up a few times. The chain combines TRBV5-1 with TRBJ1-2; D call uncertain. V was shortened by 0 bases and J by 6 bases, with 12 bases between the two germline ends. This CDR3 contains 14 residues. Per the germline V gene, CDR1 is SGHRS and CDR2 is YFSETQ. The CDR3 here is CASSLAARRDGYTF. The CDR3 DNA follows: TGCGCCAGCAGCTTGGCTGCTAGAAGGGATGGCTACACCTTC. Using reference TRBV5-1 and TRBJ1-2 for the parts outside the CDR3, the full variable domain is KAGVTQTPRYLIKTRGQQVTLSCSPISGHRSVSWYQQTPGQGLQFLFEYFSETQRNKGNFPGRFSGRQFSNSRSEMNVSTLELGDSALYLCASSLAARRDGYTFGSGTRLTVV.

This clonotype has a count of ten or more. V gene TRBV7-2 combines with J gene TRBJ2-3; D might be TRBD1 or TRBD2, each matching 7 bases. Germline assignment: CDR1 SGHTA and CDR2 FQGNSA. The CDR3 is 20 residues long. Trimming shortened V by 4 bases and J by 1 base, and 27 bases separated the two germline ends. In DNA, the CDR3 is TGTGCCAGCAGCTCCAGGGGGGTCCACGCGGGGGTGAGGGGCACAGATACGCAGTATTTT. As protein: CASSSRGVHAGVRGTDTQYF.

This clonotype was found many times. The chain has TRBV7-2 and TRBJ1-1, with TRBD1 matching 9 bases. The CDR3 runs to 14 residues. Germline CDR1 reads SGHTA; CDR2 reads FQGNSA. V shed 5 bases and J 4 bases; nucleotides not matched to a gene: 5. The CDR3 nucleotides are TGTGCCAGCAGCGCCTACAGGGGGCTCACTGAAGCTTTCTTT. It encodes CASSAYRGLTEAFF. Using reference TRBV7-2 and TRBJ1-1 for the parts outside the CDR3, the full variable domain is GAGVSQSPSNKVTEKGKDVELRCDPISGHTALYWYRQSLGQGLEFLIYFQGNSAPDKSGLPSDRFSAERTGGSVSTLTIQRTQQEDSAVYLCASSAYRGLTEAFFGQGTRLTVV.

This clonotype was observed a handful of times. V usage is TRBV7-9 and J usage is TRBJ2-7, with D tentatively TRBD2 (6 bases). CDR1 SEHNR and CDR2 FQNEAQ come from the germline V gene (reference sequence). Trimming removed 3 bases from V and 6 bases from J, with 12 bases in between. The CDR3 has 13 amino acids. The CDR3 region is CASSFLGGIEQYF. The CDR3 DNA is TGTGCCAGCAGCTTTTTGGGGGGAATCGAGCAGTACTTC. Together with reference TRBV7-9 and TRBJ2-7, the CDR3 gives the full variable domain: DTGVSQNPRHKITKRGQNVTFRCDPISEHNRLYWYRQTLGQGPEFLTYFQNEAQLEKSRLLSDRFSAERPKGSFSTLEIQRTEQGDSAMYLCASSFLGGIEQYFGPGTRLTVT.

There are many counts of this clonotype. Written as DNA, the CDR3 is TGTGCCAGCAGTTTCCGGGATGGCTACACCTTC. This codes for CASSFRDGYTF. This rearrangement joins TRBV12-3 or TRBV12-4 to TRBJ1-2; D remains ambiguous. The CDR3 contains 11 residues. V was shortened by 3 bases and J by 6 bases, with 5 bases between the two germline ends.

This clonotype was observed at least ten times. This chain links TRBV6-1 with TRBJ1-5, with 7 nucleotides matching TRBD1. CDR1 MNHNS and CDR2 SASEGT come from the germline V gene. The CDR3 length is 13 residues. V shed 4 bases, J shed 7 bases, and the junction held 4 bases outside the gene matches. The CDR3 is CASSVQGTQPQHF. CDR3 DNA: TGTGCCAGCAGTGTACAGGGGACCCAGCCCCAGCATTTT.

This clonotype was detected many times. This chain links TRBV7-9 with TRBJ1-3; D remains unclear. This CDR3 has 16 amino acids. V dropped 2 bases and J dropped 0 bases, with 11 bases sitting between them. The V gene's germline CDR1 is SEHNR and CDR2 FQNEAQ (reference sequence). This chain's CDR3 is CASSLPSDISGNTIYF. DNA of the CDR3: TGTGCCAGCAGCTTACCCTCCGACATCTCTGGAAACACCATATATTTT.

Turning to this clonotype: This clone may be a read error of a much larger clone one base away. This chain joins TRBV12-3 or TRBV12-4 and TRBJ2-3, with 11 bases that match TRBD2. V was clipped by 5 bases and J by 4 bases; unmatched bases: 8. This CDR3 has 16 residues. The CDR3 loop is CASSGRLAGSADTQYF. The CDR3 region has the DNA TGTGCCAGCAGTGGGAGACTAGCGGGAAGCGCAGATACGCAGTATTTT.